Detailed here is one TCR beta chain. The entry originates in a study of T cell responses to AZD1222 COVID-19 vaccine. The analysis combined second doses at about 4 or about 12 weeks. The method was immunoSEQ multiplex PCR; TCRdb's version includes in-frame clones alone and lacks a portion of them. This table holds 150,000 or so clones, roughly 91% found once. CDR1 and CDR2 (germline): SGHVS, FQNEAQ. Trimming cost V 4 bases and J 2 bases; bases outside gene matches: 6. The CDR3 covers 16 residues. This material consisted of peripheral blood, taken 28 days after the second AZD1222 dose. The genes are TRBV7-8 and TRBJ1-3, with 9 positions matching TRBD1. The TCR comes from an adult who received the AZD1222 COVID-19 vaccine. For the CDR3, the DNA is TGTGCCAGCAGCTCCCCTGGGACAGGGCCTGGAAACACCATATATTTT. It is translated as CASSSPGTGPGNTIYF.